This T cell receptor beta chain derives from a study of CD8+CD57+ T cells in acquired aplastic anemia. At the level of the study: Average DNA yield from sorted CD4+ and CD8+ cells was roughly 3.1 ug.

Those patients picked for sequencing had displayed CD8+CD57+ cell expansion on flow cytometry. Patients uniformly had severe acquired aplastic anemia. No therapy was given to patients before blood sampling. Profiling that covered TCR beta VDJ and CDR3 relied on genomic DNA as its template. TCRdb processed the reads anew with MiXCR; each CDR3 protein has one entry. This sample carries over 150,000 distinct CDR3 sequences, around 48% of them seen once, and the ten largest clones take about 2.6%. A remark on this clonotype: Its antigen is still unknown.

Overall study findings and caveats: Around 29 shared CD8+ CDR3s appeared highly expressed within patients' immunodominant clones.

Sequences were obtained from sorted CD4+, CD8+, or CD8+CD57+ T cells (not recorded which) from PBMCs. This receptor was obtained from a human donor with aplastic anemia.

CDR3 amino acids: CASSTSGASTDTQYF. The CDR3 DNA reads TGTGCCAGCAGTACTAGCGGGGCTAGCACAGATACGCAGTATTTT. The chain combines TRBV9 with TRBJ2-3; 10 bases are a match to TRBD2. Germline values: CDR1 SGDLS, CDR2 YYNGEE. The CDR3 has 15 residues. Trimming at V came to 5 bases and at J to 0 bases, leaving 3 bases not matched to a gene. The whole variable domain, remainder taken from reference TRBV9 and TRBJ2-3, is DSGVTQTPKHLITATGQRVTLRCSPRSGDLSVYWYQQSLDQGLQFLIQYYNGEERAKGNILERFSAQQFPDLHSELNLSSLELGDSALYFCASSTSGASTDTQYFGPGTRLTVL.